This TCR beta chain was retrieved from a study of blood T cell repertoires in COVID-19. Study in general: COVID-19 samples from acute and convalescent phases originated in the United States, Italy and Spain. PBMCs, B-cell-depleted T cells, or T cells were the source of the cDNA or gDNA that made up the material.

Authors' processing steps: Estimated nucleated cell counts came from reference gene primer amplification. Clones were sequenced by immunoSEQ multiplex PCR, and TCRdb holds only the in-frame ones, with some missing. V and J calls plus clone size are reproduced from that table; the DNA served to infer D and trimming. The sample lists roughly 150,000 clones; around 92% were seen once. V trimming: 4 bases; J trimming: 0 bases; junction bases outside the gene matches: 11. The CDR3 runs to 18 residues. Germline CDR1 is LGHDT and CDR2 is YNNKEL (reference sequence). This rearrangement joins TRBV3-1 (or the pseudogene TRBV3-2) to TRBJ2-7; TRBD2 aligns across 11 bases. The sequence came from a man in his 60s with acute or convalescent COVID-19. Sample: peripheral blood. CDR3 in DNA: TGTGCCAGCAGCCCCGCCGTGACTAGCGGGGAAAGCTCCTACGAGCAGTACTTC. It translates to CASSPAVTSGESSYEQYF.